This TCR beta chain was sequenced for a study of blood T cell repertoires in COVID-19. V lost 5 bases to trimming and J lost 1 base, with 11 bases between them. Germline CDR1 and CDR2: LNHDA and SQIVND (reference sequence). The CDR3 is 14 amino acids. Assay: immunoSEQ multiplex PCR; the TCRdb copy retains only in-frame clones and omits some. This sample has 250,000 to 300,000 clones, with around nine tenths found just once. The genes are TRBV19 and TRBJ1-2; D is ambiguous. The sequenced material came from peripheral blood. This sequence originates from a young man with active or convalescent COVID-19. CDR3 in DNA: TGTGCCAGTAGTTTTTATCGAGATAACTATGGCTACACCTTC. Amino acids: CASSFYRDNYGYTF.